These T cell receptor beta chains were read from a single sample in a study of beta chain features in type 1 diabetes. Clones were sequenced by immunoSEQ multiplex PCR, and TCRdb holds only the in-frame ones, with some missing. Here the sample spans a few hundred thousand clones, around 12% being singletons. The sequencing sample was made of naive CD4+ T cells from blood. These receptors all come from a woman between 18 and 30 years old with type 1 diabetes. Both conserved end residues are part of each CDR3.

J gene: TRBJ1-5; V gene: TRBV19; CDR3 protein: CASSTQQGAQHF
J gene: TRBJ2-7; V gene: TRBV4-1; CDR3 protein: CASSQVGQRSYEQYF
J gene: TRBJ2-3; V gene: TRBV29-1; CDR3 protein: CSVSGRGNTDTQYF
J gene: TRBJ2-7; V gene: TRBV6-5; CDR3 protein: CASSNPGGPYEQYF
J gene: TRBJ1-2; V gene: TRBV19; CDR3 protein: CASSMGQRGYGYTF
J gene: -; V gene: TRBV30; CDR3 protein: CAWSPWEGSAHYEQYF
J gene: TRBJ2-7; V gene: TRBV5-6; CDR3 protein: CASSLAGYSYEQYF
J gene: TRBJ2-5; V gene: TRBV6-1; CDR3 protein: CASSAGQGGETQYF
J gene: TRBJ1-5; V gene: TRBV5-1; CDR3 protein: CASSQGTGFDQPQHF
J gene: TRBJ1-3; V gene: TRBV7-9; CDR3 protein: CASAKQGFGNTIYF
J gene: TRBJ2-6; V gene: TRBV18; CDR3 protein: CASSASALAGGANVLTF
J gene: TRBJ1-1; V gene: TRBV25-1; CDR3 protein: CASRQTGFGSTEAFF
J gene: TRBJ2-5; V gene: TRBV29-1; CDR3 protein: CSVTLTGLKETQYF
J gene: TRBJ2-7; V gene: TRBV29-1; CDR3 protein: CSARGLGEQYF
J gene: TRBJ2-6; V gene: TRBV12-5; CDR3 protein: CASGAGVGANVLTF
J gene: TRBJ2-5; V gene: TRBV6-5; CDR3 protein: CASSPGDRQTQYF
J gene: TRBJ1-2; V gene: TRBV28; CDR3 protein: CASSLAYGYTF
J gene: TRBJ2-3; V gene: TRBV30; CDR3 protein: CAWSGDGISDTQYF
J gene: TRBJ2-7; V gene: TRBV11-3; CDR3 protein: CASSGDSEQYF
J gene: TRBJ1-5; V gene: TRBV27; CDR3 protein: CASRGTGVRGQPQHF
J gene: TRBJ1-5; V gene: TRBV7-9; CDR3 protein: CASSSSAGSNQPQHF
J gene: TRBJ2-3; V gene: TRBV6-1; CDR3 protein: CASSGPGTDTQYF
J gene: TRBJ2-3; V gene: TRBV28; CDR3 protein: CASSLTQPNTQYF
J gene: TRBJ2-7; V gene: TRBV5-6; CDR3 protein: CASSPTGPYEQYF
J gene: TRBJ1-5; V gene: TRBV27; CDR3 protein: CASSRTGYQPQHF
J gene: TRBJ2-1; V gene: TRBV5-1; CDR3 protein: CASSFSGQQNEQFF
J gene: TRBJ2-7; V gene: TRBV7-9; CDR3 protein: CASSFPGQSADF
J gene: TRBJ1-4; V gene: TRBV27; CDR3 protein: CASTTGQVGKLFF
J gene: TRBJ1-1; V gene: TRBV29-1; CDR3 protein: CSVEEGAGDTEAFF
J gene: TRBJ2-1; V gene: TRBV5-4; CDR3 protein: CASSPGLAGGEQFF
J gene: TRBJ2-3; V gene: TRBV1; CDR3 protein: CTSSATSDLDTQYF
J gene: TRBJ2-1; V gene: TRBV7-9; CDR3 protein: CASSSRTRTMNNEQFF
J gene: TRBJ2-7; V gene: TRBV6-6; CDR3 protein: CASSRGTGIYEQYF
J gene: TRBJ2-7; V gene: TRBV5-1; CDR3 protein: CASSAWDRTISYEQYF
J gene: TRBJ2-5; V gene: TRBV7-2; CDR3 protein: CASSSDRGYETQYF